This T cell receptor beta chain was recovered during a study of cytomegalovirus exposure and HLA in healthy donors (TCRdb year 2017). For context, the study as a whole: The 650 to 750 repertoires of the first cohort and the 120 validation repertoires were produced on the same platform, according to a later analysis. The study was designed to test whether signatures of past pathogen exposure could be identified by cataloging public T cell receptors. High-throughput TCR immunosequencing, statistical association of individual TCRs with disease status, and machine learning were combined to predict cytomegalovirus infection status. Along with the approximately 620-subject first cohort, a separate validation cohort of over 90 different subjects was used.

The library was generated by the immunoSEQ multiplex PCR assay. In the authors' own workflow: A statistical classification framework was built for diagnosing cytomegalovirus status from the catalog of TCR beta chain sequences. TCRdb obtained this table from immuneACCESS and retained in-frame rearrangements with V and J assigned. These tables miss some clones; where compared with another copy, unresolved V genes account for less than half of the shortfall, and the remainder is unexplained. V and J calls and clone size are as listed in that table; D and trimming were resolved from the DNA. The sample table shows roughly 79,000 clones, and approximately 93% are seen once. Over 0.65% of the sample is taken by the ten largest. What the authors observed across the whole study: All 120 repertoires were used to score co-occurrence in the validation cohort in a later analysis, because that analysis had no HLA typing for the cohort. In both the original and validation cohorts, the classifier was reported to diagnose cytomegalovirus status with high specificity and sensitivity. A total of 150 or so TCR beta chains were listed by the study as associated with cytomegalovirus. A later analysis found that TCRs clustered in the first cohort also tended to co-occur in the roughly 120 validation repertoires, with approximately 94% of cluster scores above 0. A few of the identified cytomegalovirus-associated TCR beta chains were confirmed in vitro to be specific for cytomegalovirus antigens. Most TCR sequences were seen in very few donors, while some public TCRs were found in many individuals. The authors suggested that the approach could potentially be generalized to other disease states and immunological phenotypes.

This clone has only one observation. Its specific antigen is unknown. No quality values exist for individual bases; no much larger clone is one base distant. Donors formed part of the validation cohort, which comprised about 130 subjects and was distinct from the first cohort of 666 subjects. From the cysteine up to the phenylalanine, the CDR3 has a length of 15 residues. Only the CDR3 DNA is retained, 45 bases long and in frame from the first base. V drops 4 bases and J drops 0 bases, leaving 11 bases in between. For CDR1 and CDR2, the germline V gene lists SGHRS and YFSETQ. The sequence derives from a man aged 18 to 29 in good health and CMV-seronegative. The material sequenced was PBMCs. The chain was built from TRBV5-1 and TRBJ2-1; TRBD1 is a weak D gene call, 6 bases matching. The sequence in DNA is TGCGCCAGCAGCACGGACAGAAGCTCCTACAATGAGCAGTTCTTC. It translates as CASSTDRSSYNEQFF.